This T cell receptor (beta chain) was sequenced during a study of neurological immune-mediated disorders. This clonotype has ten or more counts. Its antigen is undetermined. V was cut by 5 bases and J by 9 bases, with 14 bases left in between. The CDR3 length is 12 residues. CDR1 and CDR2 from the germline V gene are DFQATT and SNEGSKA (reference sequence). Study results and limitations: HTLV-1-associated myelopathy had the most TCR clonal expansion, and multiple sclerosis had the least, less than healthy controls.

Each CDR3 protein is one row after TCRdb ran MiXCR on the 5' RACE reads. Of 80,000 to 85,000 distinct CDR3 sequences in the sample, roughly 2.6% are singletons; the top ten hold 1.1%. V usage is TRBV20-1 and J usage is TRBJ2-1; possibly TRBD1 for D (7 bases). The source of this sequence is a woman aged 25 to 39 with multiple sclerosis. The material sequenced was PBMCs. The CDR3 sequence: CSAPGGGFEQFF. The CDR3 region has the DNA TGCAGTGCTCCCGGAGGGGGCTTTGAGCAGTTCTTC.